What follows is one T cell receptor (beta chain) and its context. This record belongs to a study of blood T cell repertoires in COVID-19. Turning to the study itself: The United States, Italy and Spain were the sources of the acute and convalescent COVID-19 samples. T cells, B-cell-depleted T cells, or PBMCs supplied cDNA or gDNA.

Germline V lookup: CDR1 SGHRS, CDR2 YFSETQ. The CDR3 loop spans 16 amino acids. After removal of 1 base from V and 2 bases from J, the junction contained 5 bases not matched to a gene. Authors' processing steps: Amplification of reference gene primers was used by the study to estimate nucleated cell counts. The assay was immunoSEQ multiplex PCR, and TCRdb's table has in-frame clones only and misses some. The V and J calls and clone size come from that table; D and trimming were worked out from the DNA. The table shows 70,000 or so clones, with about 89% occurring only once. Sequencing used peripheral blood. The source is a woman aged 55-70 years with acute or convalescent COVID-19. The V gene is TRBV5-1, the J gene TRBJ2-1, with TRBD1 matching over 8 bases. The CDR3 loop is CASSLTGQVTYNEQFF. CDR3 nucleotides: TGCGCCAGCAGCTTGACGGGACAGGTAACCTACAATGAGCAGTTCTTC.